The T cell receptor (beta chain) described here comes from a study of blood T cell repertoires in COVID-19. Per the original data handling: Reference gene primer amplification yielded estimated nucleated cell counts. The data were produced by immunoSEQ multiplex PCR, yet TCRdb's version contains in-frame clones alone and is incomplete. For V, J and clone size, that table is used; D and trimming come from the DNA. This table has 300,000 to 350,000 clones, more than 85% appearing once. V gave up 6 bases and J gave up 1 base, with 15 bases separating them. Germline assignment: CDR1 SQVTM and CDR2 ANQGSEA. The CDR3 is 14 amino acids.

The sequence derives from a woman aged 25 to 39 who had recovered from COVID-19. Specimen: PBMCs or T cells enriched from blood (not recorded which). V gene TRBV29-1 combines with J gene TRBJ1-1; no clear D gene. This CDR3 reads CSVGRKGRNTEAFF. CDR3 DNA: TGCAGCGTAGGTCGAAAAGGGAGGAACACTGAAGCTTTCTTT.